A selection of T cell receptor beta chains follows, all from one sample in a study of cytomegalovirus exposure and HLA in healthy donors. Repertoires were generated with immunoSEQ multiplex PCR, while TCRdb's copy carries only in-frame clones and drops some. The table has over 150,000 clones, 77% seen once. Sequencing was performed on PBMCs. All receptors come from a woman aged 35 to 49 in good health and CMV-seropositive. Each CDR3 is given with its conserved first and last residue. The D gene is left open where the match is weak. Clone sizes are given selectively: once, few, many, or a class where the clone is expanded.

v_gene	abundance	len	d_gene	j_gene	CDR3aa	CDR3nt
TRBV10-1	NA	16	NA	TRBJ2-1	CASSEYDSGTYNEQFF	TGCGCCAGCAGTGAGTATGATAGCGGAACCTACAATGAGCAGTTCTTC
TRBV2	NA	16	NA	TRBJ2-1	CASSEVTGGGGNEQFF	TGTGCCAGCAGTGAAGTAACGGGAGGAGGGGGCAATGAGCAGTTCTTC
TRBV30	NA	12	NA	TRBJ1-2	CAWSAFGGGYTF	TGTGCCTGGAGTGCTTTCGGGGGGGGCTACACCTTC
TRBV19	NA	15	NA	TRBJ1-1	CASSITQARYTEAFF	TGTGCCAGTAGTATTACGCAGGCTCGGTACACTGAAGCTTTCTTT
TRBV5-1	NA	15	NA	TRBJ2-3	CASSPSTSSADTQYF	TGCGCCAGCAGCCCTTCAACTAGCTCCGCAGATACGCAGTATTTT
TRBV5-4	once	19	TRBD2	TRBJ2-3	CASSSLAGGPPFSTDTQYF	TGTGCCAGCAGCTCATTAGCGGGGGGGCCCCCCTTTAGCACAGATACGCAGTATTTT
TRBV6-6	NA	14	NA	TRBJ1-2	CASSYGQGPEGYTF	TGTGCCAGCAGTTACGGGCAGGGCCCTGAGGGCTACACCTTC
TRBV10-3	NA	11	NA	TRBJ1-1	CAIGGGVKAFF	TGTGCCATCGGAGGGGGGGTGAAAGCTTTCTTT
TRBV28	NA	18	TRBD1	TRBJ2-7	CASSLGPGQALSWYEQYF	TGTGCCAGCAGTTTAGGCCCCGGACAGGCTCTATCGTGGTACGAGCAGTACTTC
TRBV5-6	NA	16	NA	TRBJ2-3	CASSFGQLPSTDTQYF	TGTGCCAGCAGCTTTGGGCAGCTACCTAGCACAGATACGCAGTATTTT
TRBV4-3	once	18	TRBD2	TRBJ2-7	CASSQERGLAGSPYEQYF	TGCGCCAGCAGCCAAGAAAGAGGACTAGCGGGATCGCCCTACGAGCAGTACTTC
TRBV25-1	NA	15	NA	TRBJ2-1	CASSESQGDRNEQFF	TGTGCCAGCAGTGAATCACAAGGGGATAGGAATGAGCAGTTCTTC
TRBV19	NA	17	TRBD1	TRBJ1-5	CASSMGTGGFSNQPQHF	TGTGCCAGTAGTATGGGGACAGGGGGCTTTAGCAATCAGCCCCAGCATTTT
TRBV5-1	few	15	TRBD2	TRBJ2-1	CASSLGGSSYNEQFF	TGCGCCAGCAGCTTGGGCGGGAGCTCCTACAATGAGCAGTTCTTC
TRBV30	NA	16	NA	TRBJ2-4	CAWSVGAVLAKNIQYF	TGTGCCTGGAGTGTAGGGGCGGTGCTAGCCAAAAACATTCAGTACTTC
TRBV19	NA	13	TRBD1	TRBJ2-5	CASSGQGWETQYF	TGTGCCAGTAGTGGACAGGGTTGGGAGACCCAGTACTTC
TRBV28	NA	16	NA	TRBJ2-7	CASRTPGPTVSYEQYF	TGTGCCAGCAGAACCCCTGGGCCTACAGTTTCCTACGAGCAGTACTTC
TRBV7-8	NA	14	NA	TRBJ2-7	CASSSRLGPEEQYF	TGTGCCAGCAGCTCCCGGTTGGGCCCCGAGGAGCAGTACTTC
TRBV28	NA	17	TRBD2	TRBJ2-2	CASSSGTSGTYTGELFF	TGTGCCAGCAGTTCCGGGACTAGCGGGACATACACCGGGGAGCTGTTTTTT
TRBV25-1	NA	15	TRBD1	TRBJ2-7	CASSDVGQGPYEQYF	TGTGCCAGCAGTGATGTGGGACAGGGCCCCTACGAGCAGTACTTC
TRBV25-1	NA	15	NA	TRBJ1-2	CASSEFAGASYGYTF	TGTGCCAGCAGTGAATTTGCGGGGGCTAGCTATGGCTACACCTTC
TRBV6-5	NA	14	NA	TRBJ1-2	CASSYSGGGYGYTF	TGTGCCAGCAGTTACTCTGGGGGCGGGTATGGCTACACCTTC
TRBV6-5	NA	15	NA	TRBJ1-6	CASSQEQPYNSPLHF	TGTGCCAGCAGTCAGGAACAGCCCTATAATTCACCCCTCCACTTT
TRBV28	NA	15	NA	TRBJ1-4	CASSSTGTTNEKLFF	TGTGCCAGCAGCTCTACTGGTACAACTAATGAAAAACTGTTTTTT
TRBV9	NA	15	TRBD2	TRBJ2-4	CASSVTSGVTNIQYF	TGTGCCAGCAGCGTAACTAGCGGGGTAACAAACATTCAGTACTTC
TRBV5-1	NA	13	NA	TRBJ2-2	CASSFQGTGELFF	TGCGCCAGCAGCTTTCAGGGTACCGGGGAGCTGTTTTTT
TRBV5-5	NA	18	TRBD1	TRBJ2-3	CASSIYRGQNGRTDTQYF	TGTGCCAGCAGCATCTACAGGGGCCAGAACGGTCGCACAGATACGCAGTATTTT
TRBV13	NA	15	NA	TRBJ2-4	CASSSRGEAKNIQYF	TGTGCCAGCAGCTCCAGGGGGGAAGCCAAAAACATTCAGTACTTC
TRBV2	NA	15	NA	TRBJ1-2	CASSGSSTGLRGYTF	TGTGCCAGCAGTGGGAGTTCCACAGGGTTGAGAGGCTACACCTTC
TRBV7-2	NA	14	NA	TRBJ2-5	CASSLDPGAETQYF	TGTGCCAGCAGCTTAGATCCAGGGGCGGAGACCCAGTACTTC
TRBV6-5	NA	14	TRBD1	TRBJ2-3	CATHRGQGTDTQYF	TGTGCCACACACAGGGGGCAAGGCACAGATACGCAGTATTTT
TRBV19	NA	14	NA	TRBJ2-1	CASSIGGPYNEQFF	TGTGCCAGTAGTATCGGCGGGCCTTACAATGAGCAGTTCTTC
TRBV5-4	NA	16	NA	TRBJ2-3	CASSLGGGRPTDTQYF	TGTGCCAGCAGCTTGGGGGGAGGTAGGCCCACAGATACGCAGTATTTT
TRBV6-1	NA	12	TRBD2	TRBJ2-5	CASSPGGETQYF	TGTGCCAGCTCCCCGGGGGGAGAGACCCAGTACTTC
TRBV19	NA	13	TRBD1	TRBJ1-2	CASSDRGLGGYTF	TGTGCCAGTAGCGACAGGGGTTTGGGCGGCTACACCTTC
TRBV7-2	NA	14	NA	TRBJ2-4	CASSARVGQNIQYF	TGTGCCAGCAGCGCGCGAGTGGGCCAAAACATTCAGTACTTC